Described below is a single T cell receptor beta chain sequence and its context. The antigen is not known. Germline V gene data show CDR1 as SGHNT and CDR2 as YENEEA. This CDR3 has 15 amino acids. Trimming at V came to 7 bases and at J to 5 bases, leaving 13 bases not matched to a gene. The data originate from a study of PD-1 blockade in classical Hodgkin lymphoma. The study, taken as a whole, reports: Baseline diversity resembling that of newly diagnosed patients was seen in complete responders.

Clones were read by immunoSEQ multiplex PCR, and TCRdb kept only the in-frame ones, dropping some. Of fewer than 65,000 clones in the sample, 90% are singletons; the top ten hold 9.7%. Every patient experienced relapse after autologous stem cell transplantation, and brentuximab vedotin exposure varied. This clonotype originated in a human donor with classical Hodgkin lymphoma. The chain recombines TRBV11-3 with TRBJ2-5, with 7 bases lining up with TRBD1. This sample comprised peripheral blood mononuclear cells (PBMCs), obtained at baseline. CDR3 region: CASTLPDRARETQYF. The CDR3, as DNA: TGTGCCAGCACCCTACCCGACAGGGCGCGCGAGACCCAGTACTTC.